A selection of T cell receptor beta chains follows, all from one sample in a study of T-cell memory formation after mild COVID-19. TCRdb ran MiXCR on the 5' RACE reads and lists one entry per CDR3 protein. The table records hundreds of thousands of distinct CDR3 sequences, over 15% of them present only once. The sequenced sample consisted of PBMCs or a T cell subset sorted from them (not recorded which). Receptor source: a young man who had mild COVID-19 (a few samples of this study predate the infection). Cell type and time point are not known. CDR3s include the opening cysteine and the closing phenylalanine or tryptophan. The D gene is left open where the match is weak. Size tells how often a clone was seen (once, few, many) or the class of an expanded clone, and some rows leave it out.

abundance	j_gene	v_gene	d_gene	CDR3aa	CDR3nt
-	TRBJ2-3	TRBV20-1	-	CSARQSPSTDTQYF	TGCAGTGCTAGACAGAGCCCTAGCACAGATACGCAGTATTTT
-	TRBJ1-1	TRBV12-5	-	CASGLAYTEAFF	TGTGCTAGTGGTTTGGCATACACTGAAGCTTTCTTT
-	TRBJ2-1	TRBV3-1	TRBD2	CASSQDSSGGRRQFF	TGTGCCAGCAGCCAAGATTCTAGCGGGGGGCGGCGGCAGTTCTTC
-	TRBJ2-7	TRBV5-1	-	CASTFQGMSEQYF	TGCGCCAGCACCTTCCAGGGGATGTCCGAGCAGTACTTC
-	TRBJ1-3	TRBV7-3	-	CASSPIGGNTIYF	TGTGCCAGCAGCCCCATCGGTGGAAACACCATATATTTT
few	TRBJ2-3	TRBV5-1	-	CASSFGANRAPDTQYF	TGCGCCAGCAGCTTCGGGGCCAACAGGGCCCCAGATACGCAGTATTTT
-	TRBJ2-3	TRBV15	-	CATSRDRHTDTQYF	TGTGCCACCAGCAGAGATCGGCACACAGATACGCAGTATTTT
-	TRBJ2-2	TRBV5-4	-	CASSLRRGPGELFF	TGTGCCAGCAGCTTGAGGCGGGGGCCCGGGGAGCTGTTTTTT
-	TRBJ1-6	TRBV6-5	-	CASSYDSNSYNSPLHF	TGTGCCAGCAGTTACGATAGTAACTCCTATAATTCACCCCTCCACTTT
many	TRBJ1-4	TRBV7-2	TRBD1	CASSPGQGSEKLFF	TGTGCCAGCAGCCCGGGACAGGGGAGTGAAAAACTGTTTTTT
few	TRBJ2-2	TRBV6-5	TRBD2	CASSYSASGNTGELFF	TGTGCCAGCAGTTACTCGGCTAGCGGGAACACCGGGGAGCTGTTTTTT
-	TRBJ2-1	TRBV7-3	TRBD2	CASSPRTSGGAGEQFF	TGTGCCAGCAGCCCCAGGACTAGCGGGGGGGCGGGTGAGCAGTTCTTC
-	TRBJ1-4	TRBV18	-	CASSPLRQVATNEKLFF	TGTGCCAGCTCACCACTAAGACAGGTGGCAACTAATGAAAAACTGTTTTTT
-	TRBJ2-2	TRBV11-3	-	CASSLGAGVTGELFF	TGTGCCAGCAGCTTAGGGGCAGGGGTCACCGGGGAGCTGTTTTTT
few	TRBJ1-3	TRBV20-1	-	CSARRPSGNTIYF	TGCAGTGCTAGAAGACCATCTGGAAACACCATATATTTT
-	TRBJ2-1	TRBV20-1	TRBD2	CSASRAGEYNEQFF	TGCAGTGCTAGCAGAGCGGGGGAATACAATGAGCAGTTCTTC
-	TRBJ1-6	TRBV19	-	CASSYDSLSYNSPLHF	TGTGCCAGTAGCTACGACAGTCTATCCTATAATTCACCCCTCCACTTT
few	TRBJ1-1	TRBV7-2	-	CASSLVAGLGYTETFF	TGTGCCAGCAGCTTAGTGGCAGGATTGGGCTACACTGAAACTTTCTTT
few	TRBJ2-3	TRBV9	-	CASSPTMLTRQYF	TGTGCCAGCAGCCCCACAATGTTAACGCGGCAGTATTTT
-	TRBJ2-5	TRBV12-3/TRBV12-4	TRBD1	CASSLLDRDEETQYF	TGTGCCAGCAGTTTGTTGGACAGGGATGAGGAGACCCAGTACTTC
few	TRBJ2-2	TRBV4-3	-	CASSQAENTGELFF	TGCGCCAGCAGCCAAGCGGAGAACACCGGGGAGCTGTTTTTT
few	TRBJ2-5	TRBV5-6	TRBD2	CASSLLAGAQKETQYF	TGTGCCAGCAGTTTACTAGCGGGGGCCCAGAAGGAGACCCAGTACTTC
many	TRBJ2-2	TRBV5-5	-	CASALGPTGELFF	TGTGCCAGCGCGCTGGGGCCAACCGGGGAGCTGTTTTTT
-	TRBJ1-1	TRBV18	-	CASSPGVPYTEAFF	TGTGCCAGCTCACCGGGGGTCCCTTACACTGAAGCTTTCTTT
many	TRBJ2-3	TRBV6-6	TRBD2	CASSYSPSGDHTDTQYF	TGTGCCAGCAGTTACTCGCCTAGCGGGGACCACACAGATACGCAGTATTTT
-	TRBJ2-5	TRBV5-1	-	CASTFGRGALETQYF	TGCGCCAGCACGTTTGGCCGGGGGGCTCTAGAGACCCAGTACTTC
-	TRBJ2-5	TRBV23-1	-	CASSRSRAPETQYF	TGCGCCAGCAGCCGTTCGAGGGCGCCAGAGACCCAGTACTTC